This T cell receptor beta chain was identified during a study of CD8 T cells in Susac syndrome. Across the whole study: At the time their blood was drawn, patients with Susac syndrome were either therapy-naive, on corticosteroids (with some of them also receiving intravenous immunoglobulin), or on intravenous immunoglobulin alone.

With random hexamers, reverse transcription was performed on about 0.5 to 1 ug of RNA. TCRdb re-derived calls from the immunoSEQ multiplex PCR reads in MiXCR, one entry per CDR3 protein. The sample consists of 150,000 to 200,000 distinct CDR3 sequences, around 90% of them appearing once. V lost 1 base and J lost 15; bases outside the gene matches: 8. The CDR3 runs to 14 residues. CDR1 and CDR2 (germline): SGHVS, FNYEAQ. High-throughput TCR beta sequencing covered peripheral CD8+ and CD4+ T cells. Patients with Susac syndrome showed fulfilment of recently defined diagnostic criteria for definite or probable disease. Negative isolation was used for CD8+ and CD4+ T cells, and FACS enrichment was applied to TEMRA cells.

V usage is TRBV7-6 and J usage is TRBJ2-1; 11 bases are a match to TRBD2. The source of this sequence is a human donor with Susac syndrome. Material for sequencing was CD4+ T cells from PBMCs. CDR3 sequence reads: CASSLEASGRTGFF. CDR3 coding DNA: TGTGCCAGCAGCTTAGAGGCTAGCGGGAGGACAGGGTTCTTC.